This TCR beta chain was documented in a study of cytomegalovirus exposure and HLA in healthy donors. This clone was detected a few times. PCR employed 60 Vbeta and 13 Jbeta primers. Data came from immunoSEQ multiplex PCR; TCRdb stores just in-frame clones and leaves some out. This sample has 90,000 to 110,000 clones, with approximately 70% found just once. CDR3 length: 14 amino acids. Germline V lookup: CDR1 SGDLS, CDR2 YYNGEE. Trimming shortened V by 3 bases and J by 5 bases, and 12 bases separated the two germline ends. The receptor's source is a man aged 25 to 40 in good health and CMV-seronegative. The chain carries TRBV9 and TRBJ1-5, with D unclear. The sample taken for sequencing was PBMCs. The CDR3: CASSGTPTDQPQHF. CDR3 DNA: TGTGCCAGCAGCGGCACGCCGACTGATCAGCCCCAGCATTTT.